What follows describes a single T cell receptor beta chain. The specificity of this receptor is unknown. The sample holds no much larger clone one base away, and base qualities are not on file. The immunoSEQ Assay, a bias-controlled multiplex PCR, was used to amplify TCRbeta CDR3 regions from genomic DNA. The paper's data handling went like this. The number of nucleated cells in each sample was estimated from the amplification of reference gene primers within the assay. To quantify the absolute abundance of each unique TCRbeta CDR3 rearrangement, sequence reads were collapsed and filtered. For each sample, productive Simpson clonality was calculated as the square root of Simpson's diversity index over productive rearrangements. Held by TCRdb, this immuneACCESS table contains in-frame sequences only and omits some clones. Under half of the omission traces to an unresolved V gene where checked; the cause of the rest is unknown. That table gives V, J and clone size, and the DNA gave D and trimming. A total of 250,000 to 400,000 clones appear in this sample, approximately 81% of them only once. In total, the top ten clones hold 1.9% of the sample.

Enrolling through a virtual design, the prospective study's participants ranged in age from roughly 18 to 90 years and lived across 20 to 25 United States geographic areas. Cohort assignment in the prospective study relied on participant-reported clinical history from a screening survey and a study questionnaire. Exposed participants were defined as having been in contact with someone with a PCR-confirmed or clinician-diagnosed COVID-19 case within 2 weeks of study entry. Each participant in the prospective study had whole blood, serum and a nasopharyngeal or oropharyngeal swab collected by mobile phlebotomists. Participants in the prospective study had the option to provide additional blood draws and questionnaires over an approximately 2-month period. Before DNA extraction, prospective study blood samples were shipped either frozen or at room temperature. The data derive from a study of blood T cell repertoires in COVID-19 (TCRdb year 2020). As for the study more broadly: Samples covering the acute and convalescent phases of COVID-19 were provided by collaborators in the United States, Italy and Spain. Where HLA class I and class II types were available, the types were taken from metadata supplied by the sample provider, not from assay-based typing. Sample metadata almost always included a de-identified subject ID, COVID-19 status, age in years and sex. Deeply sampled blood TCRbeta repertoires from subjects exposed to, actively infected with, or recovered from COVID-19 were included in the dataset. Samples were obtained from the ongoing ImmuneRACE study (first 160 participants) and from approximately 1,200 subjects provided by 6 global collaborators. The material from the prospective study consisted of cDNA or gDNA derived from T cells, B-cell-depleted T cells, or PBMCs. A freely available public database, intended as a resource for researchers studying the immune response to SARS-CoV-2, is where the repertoires were released.

On the study overall, not on this receptor specifically: Clinical and demographic metadata were provided uncurated, with the amount varying by source and participant.

The receptor was derived from a woman between 25 and 40 years old who had been exposed to COVID-19. Sequencing was done on a sample of PBMCs or T cells enriched from blood (not recorded which).

CDR3 protein: CASSVRGTEAFF. The DNA sequence follows: TGCGCCAGCAGCGTAAGGGGAACTGAAGCTTTCTTT. The chain employs TRBV5-1 and TRBJ1-1, with TRBD1 tentatively as D gene (5 bases match). Trimming takes 4 bases from V and 5 bases from J, and the germline ends sit 9 bases apart. From the germline V gene, CDR1 is SGHRS and CDR2 is YFSETQ. CDR3 length: 12 amino acids, cysteine to phenylalanine. Only CDR3 DNA remains: 36 bases, in frame from the first base.